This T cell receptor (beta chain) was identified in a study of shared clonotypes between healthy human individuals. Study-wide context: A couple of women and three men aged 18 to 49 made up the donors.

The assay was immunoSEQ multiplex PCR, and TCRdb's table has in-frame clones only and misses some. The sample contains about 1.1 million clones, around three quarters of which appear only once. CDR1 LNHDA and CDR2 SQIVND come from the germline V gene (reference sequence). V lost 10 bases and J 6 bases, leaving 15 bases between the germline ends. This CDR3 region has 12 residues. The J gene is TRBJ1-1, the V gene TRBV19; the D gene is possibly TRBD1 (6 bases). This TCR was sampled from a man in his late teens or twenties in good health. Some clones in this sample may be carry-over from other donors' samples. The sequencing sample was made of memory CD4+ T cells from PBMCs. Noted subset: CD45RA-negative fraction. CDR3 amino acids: CATPTRGAEAFF. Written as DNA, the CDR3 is TGTGCCACCCCGACGAGGGGGGCTGAAGCTTTCTTT.